One and the same sample provided the 16 T cell receptor beta chains below, sequenced in a study of cytomegalovirus exposure and HLA in healthy donors. PCR involved 60 Vbeta and 13 Jbeta primers. The method was immunoSEQ multiplex PCR; TCRdb's version includes in-frame clones alone and lacks a portion of them. The sample carries around 130,000 clones, around 77% recorded once. The sample comprised PBMCs. These receptors were collected from a woman aged 50 to 65 in good health and CMV-seronegative.

This clone is classed as medium-sized. The chain carries TRBV6-4 and TRBJ2-1, with a possible D match to TRBD2 (6 bases). CDR1 is MRHNA, CDR2 SNTAGT, per germline. The CDR3 has 15 residues. Between the trimmed V and J ends, which lost 4 bases and 6 bases, there was a span of 16 bases. The CDR3 sequence: CASSASEEGSNEQFF. The CDR3 DNA sequence: TGTGCCAGCAGTGCATCGGAGGAGGGCTCCAATGAGCAGTTCTTC.

This clone has only a few counts. The chain links TRBV25-1 to TRBJ1-5, with D unresolved. The germline V gene encodes CDR1 MGHDK and CDR2 SYGVNS. CDR3 size: 13 residues. V was pared by 4 bases and J by 2 bases, with 6 bases between. The CDR3 DNA is TGTGCCAGCAGTGTAGGAGGCAATCAGCCCCAGCATTTT. Its translation is CASSVGGNQPQHF.

This clone was recorded a few times. The CDR3 DNA follows: TGTGCCAGCTGCGACAGGGATTGGGGTTACAATGAGCAGTTCTTC. Translating gives CASCDRDWGYNEQFF. This chain uses TRBV6-1 with TRBJ2-1, with TRBD1 identical over 7 bases. V gave up 8 bases and J gave up 4 bases; unmatched junction bases: 11. The CDR3 contains 15 residues. Germline V gives CDR1 MNHNS, CDR2 SASEGT.

The CDR3 sequence: CASSETGELFF. The CDR3 nucleotides read TGTGCCAGCAGTGAAACAGGGGAACTGTTTTTT. V is TRBV25-1 and J is TRBJ1-4, with TRBD1 matching 7 bases. The CDR3 has 11 amino acids. V lost 2 bases and J lost 12; bases outside the gene matches: 0. Germline V gene sequence: CDR1 MGHDK, CDR2 SYGVNS.

The chain employs TRBV9 and TRBJ2-7, with TRBD2 matching over 10 bases. The V gene's germline CDR1 is SGDLS and CDR2 YYNGEE. The V segment lost 4 bases and the J segment 6 bases; nucleotides outside the gene matches: 13. The CDR3 has 16 residues. The CDR3 DNA reads as TGTGCCAGCAGCCGGGGCTCAGCGGGGGGGGCAAGCGAGCAGTACTTC. This encodes CASSRGSAGGASEQYF.

The chain recombines TRBV7-2 with TRBJ2-3; 10 nucleotides match TRBD1. Germline trimming cut 5 bases from V and 2 bases from J; bases unmatched to any gene: 4. CDR3 length: 15 residues. The germline V gene encodes CDR1 SGHTA and CDR2 FQGNSA. The CDR3: CASSGQGGNTDTQYF. CDR3 DNA sequence: TGTGCCAGCAGCGGACAGGGGGGAAACACAGATACGCAGTATTTT.

This chain joins TRBV5-6 and TRBJ2-1, with D maybe TRBD2 (6 bases). The CDR3 sequence is 13 residues long. V lost 4 bases to trimming and J lost 12 bases, with 17 bases between them. In germline, CDR1 is SGHDT, CDR2 YYEEEE. CDR3 residues: CASSPISGGGQFF. In DNA, the CDR3 is TGTGCCAGCAGCCCCATTTCTGGGGGAGGGCAGTTCTTC.

CDR3 region: CASSPRLAGGGETQYF. In nucleotides, the CDR3 is TGTGCCAGCAGCCCACGACTAGCGGGAGGGGGGGAGACCCAGTACTTC. This chain uses TRBV7-2 with TRBJ2-5; 14 nucleotides line up with TRBD2. Trimming removed 5 bases from V and 5 bases from J; junction bases left unmatched: 7. CDR1 is SGHTA and CDR2 is FQGNSA in the germline V gene. The CDR3 spans 16 residues.

V and J are TRBV6-5 and TRBJ1-1; no clear D. CDR3 length: 15 amino acids. Deletions cut 8 bases from V and 6 bases from J, with 22 bases between. CDR1 and CDR2 (germline): MNHEY, SVGAGI. CDR3 loop: CASRRGGGASSEAFF. CDR3 nucleotide sequence: TGTGCCAGCCGTCGAGGTGGTGGCGCAAGTTCTGAAGCTTTCTTT.

This chain links TRBV27 with TRBJ2-5; D may be TRBD2 (5 bases). CDR3 length equals 15 residues. V lost 8 bases and J lost 0, with 16 bases in between. The V gene's germline CDR1 is MNHEY and CDR2 SMNVEV (reference sequence). DNA of the CDR3: TGTGCCAGCTCCCGGCGGGCTCCGTACCAAGAGACCCAGTACTTC. Translated, it gives CASSRRAPYQETQYF.

The rearrangement uses TRBV7-9 and TRBJ2-7; TRBD2 matches 7 bases. CDR3 length: 14 amino acids. CDR1 and CDR2 (germline): SEHNR, FQNEAQ (reference sequence). The V gene end was trimmed by 8 bases and the J gene end by 3 bases; junction bases not matched to a gene: 10. CDR3 loop: CASGSTGTNYEQYF. The CDR3 bases are TGTGCCAGCGGATCCACCGGGACTAACTACGAGCAGTACTTC.

The count of this clone is one. V and J are TRBV5-1 and TRBJ2-2, with 10 bases aligning to TRBD1. Germline values: CDR1 SGHRS, CDR2 YFSETQ. V shed 4 bases and J 5 bases; nucleotides not matched to a gene: 5. The CDR3 extends over 15 amino acids. The CDR3 spells CASSLGQGGTGELFF. The CDR3, as DNA: TGCGCCAGCAGCCTCGGACAGGGGGGGACCGGGGAGCTGTTTTTT.

The chain links TRBV7-9 to TRBJ1-3; D is ambiguous. The CDR3 runs 13 residues. V was shortened by 3 bases and J by 8 bases, with 11 bases between the two germline ends. CDR1 and CDR2 (germline): SEHNR, FQNEAQ (reference sequence). The CDR3: CASSFQRSDTIYF. The CDR3 DNA reads as TGTGCCAGCAGCTTTCAGCGTTCGGACACCATATATTTT.

V and J are TRBV30 and TRBJ1-1; D is unclear. V gave up 0 bases and J gave up 1 base, with 15 bases separating them. Germline V CDR1 and CDR2: GTSNPN, SVGIG (reference sequence). The CDR3 spans 16 residues. DNA of the CDR3: TGTGCCTGGAGTGTGATGGGCATGTCGACGAACACTGAAGCTTTCTTT. Translating gives CAWSVMGMSTNTEAFF.

The sample holds a few counts of this clone. The V call is TRBV5-7, the J call TRBJ1-5; 11 bases agree with TRBD1. TRBV5-7 is assigned to the ORF class and has an uncertain function. V shed 4 bases and J 1 base; nucleotides not matched to a gene: 4. The CDR3 totals 16 residues. DNA of the CDR3: TGTGCCAGCAGCCCCCGGGACAGGGGGAGCAATCAGCCCCAGCATTTT. It yields the protein CASSPRDRGSNQPQHF.

This clone was observed a handful of times. This chain joins TRBV28 and TRBJ1-3; D is perhaps TRBD1 (6 bases). The V gene lost 8 bases and the J gene lost 4 bases, with 24 bases spanning the gap. The V gene's germline CDR1 is MDHEN and CDR2 SYDVKM. The CDR3 consists of 17 residues. The CDR3 DNA follows: TGTGCCAGCGTATCACCGGGACAACTTTCGTCAGGAAACACCATATATTTT. Translation gives CASVSPGQLSSGNTIYF.